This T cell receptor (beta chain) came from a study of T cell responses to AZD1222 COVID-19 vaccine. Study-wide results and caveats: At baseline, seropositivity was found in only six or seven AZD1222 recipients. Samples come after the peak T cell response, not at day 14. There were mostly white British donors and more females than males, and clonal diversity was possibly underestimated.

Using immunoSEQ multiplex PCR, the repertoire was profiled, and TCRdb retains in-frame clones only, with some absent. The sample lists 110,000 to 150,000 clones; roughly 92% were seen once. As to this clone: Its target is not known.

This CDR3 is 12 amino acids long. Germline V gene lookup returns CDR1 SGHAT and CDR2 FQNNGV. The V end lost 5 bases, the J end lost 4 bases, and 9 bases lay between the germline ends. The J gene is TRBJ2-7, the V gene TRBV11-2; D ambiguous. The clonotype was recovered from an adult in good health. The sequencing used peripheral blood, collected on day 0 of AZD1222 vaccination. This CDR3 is CASSPFGYEQYF. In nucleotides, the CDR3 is TGTGCCAGCAGCCCCTTCGGGTACGAGCAGTACTTC.